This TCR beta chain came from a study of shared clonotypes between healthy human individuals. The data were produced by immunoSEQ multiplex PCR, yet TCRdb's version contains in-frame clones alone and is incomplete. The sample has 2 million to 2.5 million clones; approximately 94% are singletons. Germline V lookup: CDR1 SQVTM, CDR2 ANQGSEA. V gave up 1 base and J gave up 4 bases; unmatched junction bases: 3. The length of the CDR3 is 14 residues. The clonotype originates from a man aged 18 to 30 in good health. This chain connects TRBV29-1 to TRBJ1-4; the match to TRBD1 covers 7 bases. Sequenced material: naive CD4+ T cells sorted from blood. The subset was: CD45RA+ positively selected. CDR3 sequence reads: CSVEGGTVNEKLFF. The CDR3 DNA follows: TGCAGCGTTGAAGGTGGGACAGTTAATGAAAAACTGTTTTTT.